This T cell receptor (beta chain) was sequenced in a study of cytomegalovirus exposure and HLA in healthy donors. Overall study findings and caveats: While the bulk of TCR sequences proved rare, some public TCRs turned up in many donors. In a later analysis, TCR beta V- and J-gene trimming showed a link to a missense DCLRE1C variant. Earlier findings revealed that most TCR beta V segments proved productive either about 87% or about 30% of the time. In the analysis, some V segments, TRBV6-2 and TRBV6-3 included, were excluded as indistinguishable.

PCR used 60 Vbeta primers and 13 Jbeta primers. Assay: immunoSEQ multiplex PCR; the TCRdb copy retains only in-frame clones and omits some. The sample holds about 150,000 clones, approximately 80% seen once. About this clone: Its antigen is currently unknown.

CDR3 size: 15 residues. The germline CDR1 and CDR2 sequences are MGHRA and YSYEKL. The J segment lost 3 bases and the V segment lost 4 bases, leaving 4 bases of the junction unmatched. This chain connects TRBV4-1 to TRBJ1-3; the match to TRBD1 covers 9 bases. The TCR originated in a woman younger than 30 in good health and CMV-seronegative. The material sequenced was PBMCs. CDR3 protein: CASSRQTGGGNTIYF. Written as DNA, the CDR3 is TGCGCCAGCAGCCGTCAGACAGGGGGTGGAAACACCATATATTTT.